This TCR beta chain stems from a study of control samples from healthy donors and cancer patients. The data were produced by immunoSEQ multiplex PCR, yet TCRdb's version contains in-frame clones alone and is incomplete. The sample carries tens of thousands of clones, around 94% recorded once. V lost 5 bases, J lost 8 bases, and 9 bases stayed unmatched. Looked up from germline, CDR1 is SGHTA and CDR2 is FQGNSA. This CDR3 region has 15 residues. The sample consisted of blood. This rearrangement joins TRBV7-2 to TRBJ2-1; 10 bases are a match to TRBD2. The TCR comes from a man aged 25-45 years in good health. CDR3 coding DNA: TGTGCCAGCAGCATGAGCGGGGGGGCCGGCGATGAGCAGTTCTTC. Residues: CASSMSGGAGDEQFF.